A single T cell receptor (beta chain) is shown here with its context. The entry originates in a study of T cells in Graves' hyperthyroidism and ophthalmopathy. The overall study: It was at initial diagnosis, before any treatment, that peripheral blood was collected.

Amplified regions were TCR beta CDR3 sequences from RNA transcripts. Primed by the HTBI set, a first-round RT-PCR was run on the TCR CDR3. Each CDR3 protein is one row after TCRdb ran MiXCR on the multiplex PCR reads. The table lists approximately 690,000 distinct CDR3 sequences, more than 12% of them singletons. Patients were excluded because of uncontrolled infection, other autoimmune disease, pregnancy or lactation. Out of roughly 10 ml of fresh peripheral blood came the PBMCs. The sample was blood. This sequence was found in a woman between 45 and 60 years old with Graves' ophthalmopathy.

As DNA, the CDR3 is TGTGCCAGCAGTTTCCGAGGGGAGGTCCAGCCCCAGCATTTT. Amino acid sequence: CASSFRGEVQPQHF. The chain recombines TRBV27 with TRBJ1-5; a possible D gene is TRBD1 (5 bases). The CDR3 has 14 residues. Germline-derived CDR1 and CDR2 are MNHEY and SMNVEV (reference sequence). V lost 3 bases, J lost 7 bases, and 13 bases lay in between.